A single sample is the source of the 11 T cell receptor beta chains below, sequenced in a study of shared clonotypes between healthy human individuals. The naive CD8 fraction comprised CD45RO-negative cells positively selected for CCR7 and excluded terminally differentiated effector memory CD45RA+ cells. Data came from immunoSEQ multiplex PCR; TCRdb stores just in-frame clones and leaves some out. The sample includes over 2,000,000 clones, around 93% of them seen just once. Sequencing used naive CD8+ T cells from PBMCs. The origin of the receptors is a man aged 18 to 29 in good health. Some clones in this sample may be carry-over from other donors' samples.

The chain recombines TRBV14 with TRBJ2-1; 8 bases match TRBD2. The CDR3 runs to 16 residues. Germline V gene lookup returns CDR1 SGHDN and CDR2 FVKESK. The V and J ends lost 0 bases and 7 bases, in that order; junction bases with no gene match: 8. The CDR3 here is CASSQEAGAYRNEQFF. CDR3 sequence (DNA): TGTGCCAGCAGCCAAGAAGCGGGAGCTTATCGGAATGAGCAGTTCTTC.

The V gene is TRBV6-1, the J gene TRBJ2-7, with D tentatively TRBD1 (8 bases). Trimming stripped 6 bases from V and 2 bases from J, with 17 bases between. The CDR3 spans 15 residues. CDR1 is MNHNS, CDR2 SASEGT, per germline. CDR3 sequence: CASRVTGGAAYEQYF. The DNA of the CDR3 is TGTGCCAGCAGGGTTACAGGGGGGGCAGCCTACGAGCAGTACTTC.

V usage is TRBV7-9 and J usage is TRBJ1-2, with 8 bases that match TRBD1. Per the germline V gene, CDR1 is SEHNR and CDR2 is FQNEAQ (reference sequence). J lost 3 bases, V lost 4 bases, and 4 bases had no gene match. The CDR3 runs 14 residues. CDR3 amino acids: CASSSKTGDYGYTF. The CDR3, as DNA: TGTGCCAGCAGCTCCAAGACAGGGGACTATGGCTACACCTTC.

The rearrangement links TRBV4-2 to TRBJ2-5; tentative D call: TRBD2 (5 bases). This CDR3 contains 14 residues. V dropped 6 bases and J dropped 5 bases, with 16 bases sitting between them. Germline lookup yields CDR1 LGHNA and CDR2 YNFKEQ. This CDR3 reads CASRERALGETQYF. CDR3 DNA: TGTGCCAGCAGAGAGAGGGCCTTAGGTGAGACCCAGTACTTC.

V gene TRBV7-6 combines with J gene TRBJ1-3, with 8 nucleotides matching TRBD1. CDR3 length equals 15 residues. The germline V gene encodes CDR1 SGHVS and CDR2 FNYEAQ. The junction had 7 bases not matched to a gene; V was cut back by 7 bases and J by 2 bases. The CDR3 coding sequence is TGTGCCAGCATCCCTCGGACAGGGCCTGGAAACACCATATATTTT. It encodes CASIPRTGPGNTIYF.

In its sample, this clone was seen a few times. The chain combines TRBV19 with TRBJ1-5; D not certain. The ends were cut back, 1 base at V and 4 bases at J, with 8 bases in the middle. Germline V gene lookup returns CDR1 LNHDA and CDR2 SQIVND (reference sequence). CDR3 length: 14 residues. The chain's CDR3 is CASSIGNENQPQHF. As DNA, the CDR3 is TGTGCCAGTAGTATAGGTAACGAGAATCAGCCCCAGCATTTT.

This sequence joins TRBV11-1 and TRBJ1-1, with no clear D. The V end lost 3 bases, the J end lost 0 bases, and 11 bases lay between the germline ends. The CDR3 totals 15 residues. Germline assignment: CDR1 SGHAT and CDR2 FQDESV (reference sequence). This CDR3 reads CASSFQELMNTEAFF. In DNA form, the CDR3 reads TGTGCCAGCAGCTTTCAGGAGCTCATGAACACTGAAGCTTTCTTT.

The chain couples TRBV19 to TRBJ2-2; TRBD2 might be the D (6 bases). This CDR3 contains 16 residues. Germline V CDR1 and CDR2: LNHDA, SQIVND (reference sequence). Trimming stripped 7 bases from V and 5 bases from J, with 20 bases between. The CDR3 spells CASTPFGGEGTGELFF. The CDR3 DNA reads TGTGCCAGTACCCCCTTCGGGGGAGAAGGGACCGGGGAGCTGTTTTTT.

This chain links TRBV28 with TRBJ1-2; D ambiguous. The V and J ends lost 5 bases and 2 bases respectively, with 18 bases between them. This CDR3 contains 16 residues. Germline V gives CDR1 MDHEN, CDR2 SYDVKM. The CDR3 DNA reads TGTGCCAGCAGTCGCAATCCCGCCCAGCTAAACTATGGCTACACCTTC. This encodes CASSRNPAQLNYGYTF.

This clone is a singleton in its sample. The gene calls are TRBV11-2 and TRBJ2-7, with D unresolved. CDR3 length equals 14 residues. The V end was cut by 5 bases, the J end by 0 bases, with 11 bases between. Germline CDR1 SGHAT, CDR2 FQNNGV. CDR3 loop: CASSSMGGSYEQYF. CDR3 in DNA: TGTGCCAGCAGCAGTATGGGCGGCTCCTACGAGCAGTACTTC.

This clone appeared once. The genes are TRBV9 and TRBJ2-2; weak D call: TRBD2 (6 bases). V was pared by 3 bases and J by 6 bases, with 18 bases between. Germline CDR1 is SGDLS and CDR2 is YYNGEE. The CDR3 length is 16 residues. Here the CDR3 reads CASSEGGNFRAGELFF. In DNA, the CDR3 is TGTGCCAGCAGCGAGGGCGGGAATTTTAGGGCCGGGGAGCTGTTTTTT. Together with reference TRBV9 and TRBJ2-2, the CDR3 gives the full variable domain: DSGVTQTPKHLITATGQRVTLRCSPRSGDLSVYWYQQSLDQGLQFLIQYYNGEERAKGNILERFSAQQFPDLHSELNLSSLELGDSALYFCASSEGGNFRAGELFFGEGSRLTVL.